What follows describes a single TCR beta chain. What it binds is not known. The CDR3 is 14 amino acids. Trimming removed 2 bases at V and 8 bases at J, with 16 bases between. The V gene's germline CDR1 is SGHRS and CDR2 YFSETQ. These data come from a study of T cell responses to AZD1222 COVID-19 vaccine. TCRdb's table, derived via immunoSEQ multiplex PCR, lists solely in-frame clones and lacks some. This table holds around 35,000 clones, 65% to 90% found once. Study outcomes and limitations: The donor cohort was predominantly white British with a female majority, and clonal diversity may have been underestimated.

The rearrangement joins TRBV5-1 to TRBJ1-2, with D maybe TRBD1 (6 bases). Here the sequenced sample was peripheral blood, taken on day 0 of AZD1222 vaccination. This clonotype was sampled from an adult in good health. The CDR3 DNA is TGCGCCAGCAGCTTCGACAGGCCGCTTAGAGGCTACACCTTC. Translated, it gives CASSFDRPLRGYTF.